Listed below are T cell receptor beta chains from one sample, sequenced in a study of graft-versus-host responses after intestinal transplantation. No antigens are known for them. Clones were read by immunoSEQ multiplex PCR, and TCRdb kept only the in-frame ones, dropping some. The data show some 110,000 clones, with about 92% seen just once and approximately 0.22% held by the top ten. The sample in question was unstimulated CD4+ T cells sorted from spleen or lymph node cells, obtained before transplant. Receptors originate from a human donor who was the organ donor for an intestinal transplant. Each CDR3 is given with its conserved first and last residue. D genes are given only for firm matches. Clone size is given for some rows only: seen once, a few or many times, or a class if the clone is expanded.

>-|TRBJ2-7|TRBV7-2|TRBD1
CASSRQGAGYEQYF
TGTGCCAGCAGTCGACAGGGGGCAGGCTACGAGCAGTACTTC
>-|TRBJ2-7|TRBV5-1|TRBD2
CASSLVGLAYEQYF
TGCGCCAGCAGCTTGGTGGGACTAGCCTACGAGCAGTACTTC
>-|TRBJ2-7|TRBV4-1|-
CASSHEPSYEQYF
TGCGCCAGCAGCCATGAACCTAGTTACGAGCAGTACTTC
>once|TRBJ1-3|TRBV28|-
CASSLSFLEGNTIYF
TGTGCCAGCAGTTTATCGTTCTTGGAAGGAAACACCATATATTTT
>-|TRBJ2-7|TRBV28|-
CASSLGGQSYEQYF
TGTGCCAGCAGTTTAGGAGGACAGTCCTACGAGCAGTACTTC
>-|TRBJ2-3|TRBV4-1|-
CASSPAGVADTQYF
TGCGCCAGCAGCCCGGCCGGGGTGGCAGATACGCAGTATTTT
>-|TRBJ1-2|TRBV19|-
CASSVTGSYGYTF
TGTGCCAGTAGCGTAACAGGGTCCTATGGCTACACCTTC
>-|TRBJ2-5|TRBV5-4|-
CASSLAKGETQYF
TGTGCCAGCAGCTTGGCAAAGGGAGAGACCCAGTACTTC
>-|TRBJ2-3|TRBV7-9|TRBD1
CASSPGTGVTDTQYF
TGTGCCAGCAGCCCAGGGACAGGGGTCACAGATACGCAGTATTTT
>-|TRBJ2-3|TRBV6-1|TRBD1
CASRPGQGFSDTQYF
TGTGCCAGCAGGCCGGGACAGGGGTTTTCAGATACGCAGTATTTT
>-|TRBJ2-5|TRBV6-1|-
CASSESFPSGVETQYF
TGTGCCAGCAGTGAATCCTTCCCGTCGGGGGTAGAGACCCAGTACTTC
>-|TRBJ2-2|TRBV15|-
CATSREYAGGELFF
TGTGCCACCAGCAGAGAATATGCGGGCGGGGAGCTGTTTTTT
>-|TRBJ2-2|TRBV19|-
CASSRQNTGELFF
TGTGCCAGTAGTCGACAGAACACCGGGGAGCTGTTTTTT
>-|TRBJ1-2|TRBV28|TRBD1
CASSWGTGFGYTF
TGTGCCAGCAGTTGGGGGACAGGGTTTGGCTACACCTTC
>-|TRBJ1-2|TRBV10-3|-
CAISESRGNTNYGYTF
TGTGCCATCAGTGAGTCGAGGGGGAATACTAACTATGGCTACACCTTC
>few|TRBJ1-2|TRBV11-1|TRBD1
CASSLTGADGYTF
TGTGCCAGCAGCTTGACAGGGGCGGATGGCTACACCTTC
>-|TRBJ2-1|TRBV19|TRBD2
CASSILTSGSPLF
TGTGCCAGTAGTATCCTTACTAGCGGGAGCCCCCTCTTC
>-|TRBJ2-7|TRBV5-8|-
CASSPWDEQYF
TGTGCCAGCAGCCCTTGGGACGAGCAGTACTTC
>once|TRBJ1-4|TRBV7-3|-
CASSETQGSKLFF
TGTGCCAGCAGCGAGACCCAAGGGAGTAAACTGTTTTTT
>-|TRBJ2-3|TRBV19|-
CASSPPTATDTQYF
TGTGCCAGTAGTCCCCCGACAGCCACAGATACGCAGTATTTT
>once|TRBJ2-1|TRBV4-1|TRBD2
CASSQDGLAGEQFF
TGCGCCAGCAGCCAAGATGGACTAGCGGGAGAGCAGTTCTTC
>-|TRBJ2-7|TRBV5-1|TRBD2
CASRDPAGATYEQYF
TGCGCCAGCAGGGACCCAGCGGGAGCGACCTACGAGCAGTACTTC
>-|TRBJ2-5|TRBV7-2|-
CASSLRQKETQYF
TGTGCCAGCAGCTTACGCCAGAAAGAGACCCAGTACTTC
>-|TRBJ2-3|TRBV28|-
CASSLALESTDTQYF
TGTGCCAGCAGTTTAGCTCTAGAGTCGACAGATACGCAGTATTTT